The clone carrying this T cell receptor beta chain came up many times. Its matching antigen is unknown. Trimming took 1 base from V and 7 from J; bases not matched to a gene: 1. The CDR3 is made up of 14 amino acids. Germline loops: CDR1 SGHVS, CDR2 FQNEAQ. This entry belongs to a study of T cell repertoires in cytomegalovirus infection. Study-level information: Both CMV infection and a matching HLA type were indicated by public TCR beta signatures. General study findings and limits: Clonotype analysis showed dominance of the ex vivo response by HLA-C-restricted CMV-specific TCR beta clonotypes.

TCRdb re-called the reads with MiXCR, one entry per CDR3 protein. Of about 230,000 distinct CDR3 sequences listed, approximately 24% were seen once; the top ten hold 18%. This receptor was identified in a human donor in good health (CMV status not recorded). Some clones in this sample may be carry-over from other donors' samples. Sequenced sample: CD8+ T cells from PBMCs. The J gene is TRBJ2-4, the V gene TRBV7-8; 10 nucleotides align to TRBD2. CDR3 protein: CASSLVAGGNIQYF. The CDR3 nucleotides read TGTGCCAGCAGCTTAGTAGCGGGGGGCAACATTCAGTACTTC. Supplemented by reference TRBV7-8 and TRBJ2-4, the full variable domain reads GAGVSQSPRYKVAKRGQDVALRCDPISGHVSLFWYQQALGQGPEFLTYFQNEAQLDKSGLPSDRFFAERPEGSVSTLKIQRTQQEDSAVYLCASSLVAGGNIQYFGAGTRLSVL.